The present TCR beta chain was sequenced within a study of cytomegalovirus exposure and HLA in healthy donors. Whole-study findings and limits: Among TCR beta chains of equal frequency, HLA-associated ones were more clonally expanded in a later analysis. Presence/absence analyses supposed approximately even sequencing depth among donors. In a later analysis, V- and J-gene trimming of beta chains associated with a DCLRE1C missense variant, replicated independently.

About this clone: Antigen: not known.

It was with 60 Vbeta and 13 Jbeta primers that the PCR ran. The data were produced by immunoSEQ multiplex PCR, yet TCRdb's version contains in-frame clones alone and is incomplete. The sample has 60,000 to 95,000 clones, around 80% seen once. Nominal health characterized the donors when sampled, though unrecorded immune exposures were likely. Trimming removed 3 bases from V and 5 bases from J, with 13 bases in between. CDR1 is WSHSY, CDR2 SAAADI, per germline. This CDR3 spans 14 amino acids. The V and J genes are TRBV10-2 and TRBJ1-1; D is undetermined. The clonotype originates from a man in his 70s in good health and CMV-seropositive. Sequencing was performed on PBMCs. In nucleotides, the CDR3 is TGCGCCAGCAGTGACGTCGGGGTTAGGACTGAAGCTTTCTTT. It codes for CASSDVGVRTEAFF.